The clone carrying this TCR beta chain was recorded many times. The sample belongs to a study of Graves' ophthalmopathy and Graves' hyperthyroidism. Germline V CDR1 and CDR2: MNHEY, SVGAGI. V lost 6 bases, J lost 8 bases, and 18 bases stayed unmatched. The CDR3 covers 16 residues. Amplifying from RNA transcripts, the study obtained TCR beta CDR3 regions. RT-PCR with HTBI primers came first, then second-round multiplex PCR. One entry per CDR3 protein results from TCRdb running MiXCR on the multiplex PCR reads. The sample has 170,000 or so distinct CDR3 sequences; less than 45% are singletons. PBMCs were obtained from 10 ml of fresh peripheral blood.

What was sequenced was peripheral blood. This receptor was taken from a woman in her thirties or forties with Graves' ophthalmopathy. The chain has TRBV6-5 and TRBJ1-2, with 7 bases matching TRBD1. The CDR3 coding sequence is TGTGCCAGCAGGCGAGCAGGGGGGAATCGTTCGGAAGGCTACACCTTC. Encoded protein: CASRRAGGNRSEGYTF.